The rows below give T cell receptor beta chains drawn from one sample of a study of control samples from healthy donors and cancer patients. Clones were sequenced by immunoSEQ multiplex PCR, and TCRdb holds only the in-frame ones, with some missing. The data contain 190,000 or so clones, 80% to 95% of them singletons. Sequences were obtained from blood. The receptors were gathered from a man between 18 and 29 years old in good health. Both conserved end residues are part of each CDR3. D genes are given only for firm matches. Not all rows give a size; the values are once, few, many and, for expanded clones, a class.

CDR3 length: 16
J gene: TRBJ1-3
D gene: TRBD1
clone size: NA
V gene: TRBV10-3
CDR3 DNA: TGTGCCATCAGCGCCCGACAGGGGGCTTCTGGAAACACCATATATTTT
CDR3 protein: CAISARQGASGNTIYF

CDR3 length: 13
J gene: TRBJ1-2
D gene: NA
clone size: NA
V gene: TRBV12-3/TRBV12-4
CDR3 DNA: TGTGCCAGCAGTTTATCAGGGCGAAGTGGCTACACCTTC
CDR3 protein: CASSLSGRSGYTF

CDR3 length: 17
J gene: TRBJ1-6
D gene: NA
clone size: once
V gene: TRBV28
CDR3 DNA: TGTGCCAGCAGCCTAGGACCGATGAGCTCCTATAATTCACCCCTCCACTTT
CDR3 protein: CASSLGPMSSYNSPLHF

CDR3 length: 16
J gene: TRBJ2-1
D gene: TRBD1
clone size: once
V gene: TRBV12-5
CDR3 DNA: TGTGCTAGTGGTTTCGAAGGGACAGGGCCTCCCAATGAGCAGTTCTTC
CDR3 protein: CASGFEGTGPPNEQFF

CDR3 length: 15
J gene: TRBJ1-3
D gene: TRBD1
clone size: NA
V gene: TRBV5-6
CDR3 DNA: TGTGCCAGCAGCAGGACAGGGGGAGGAGGAAACACCATATATTTT
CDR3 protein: CASSRTGGGGNTIYF

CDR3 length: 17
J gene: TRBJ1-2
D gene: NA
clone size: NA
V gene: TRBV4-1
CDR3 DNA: TGCGCCAGCAGAGACAAAAAGGGGGGGGCGCCCGACTATGGCTACACCTTC
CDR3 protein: CASRDKKGGAPDYGYTF

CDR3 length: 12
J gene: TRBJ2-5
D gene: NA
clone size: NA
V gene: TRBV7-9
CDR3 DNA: TGTGCCAGCAGCTTTTTCCAACAGACCCAGTACTTC
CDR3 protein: CASSFFQQTQYF

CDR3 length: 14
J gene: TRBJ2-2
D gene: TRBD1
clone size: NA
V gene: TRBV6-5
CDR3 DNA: TGTGCCAGCGGAACAGGGGTATACACCGGGGAGCTGTTTTTT
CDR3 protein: CASGTGVYTGELFF

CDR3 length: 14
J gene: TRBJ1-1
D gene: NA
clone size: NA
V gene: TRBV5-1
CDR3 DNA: TGCGCCAGCAGCTCCCAACCGACGAACACTGAAGCTTTCTTT
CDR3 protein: CASSSQPTNTEAFF

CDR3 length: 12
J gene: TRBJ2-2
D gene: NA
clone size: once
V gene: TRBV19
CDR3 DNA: TGTGCCAGTAGTCAAAACACCGGGGAGCTGTTTTTT
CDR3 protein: CASSQNTGELFF

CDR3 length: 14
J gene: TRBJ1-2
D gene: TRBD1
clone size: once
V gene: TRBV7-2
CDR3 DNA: TGTGCCAGCAGATCCCAGACAGGGTACTATGGCTACACCTTC
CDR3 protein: CASRSQTGYYGYTF

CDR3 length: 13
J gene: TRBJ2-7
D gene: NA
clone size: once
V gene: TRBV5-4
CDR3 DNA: TGTGCCAGCAGCTACGGGGGGCGGAACGAGCAGTACTTC
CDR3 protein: CASSYGGRNEQYF

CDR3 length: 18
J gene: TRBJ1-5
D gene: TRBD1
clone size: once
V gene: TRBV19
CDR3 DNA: TGTGCCAGTAGTAAGCAGACAGGGGAGATTGGGAGCAATCAGCCCCAGCATTTT
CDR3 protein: CASSKQTGEIGSNQPQHF

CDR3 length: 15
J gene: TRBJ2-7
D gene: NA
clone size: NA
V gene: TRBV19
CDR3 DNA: TGTGCCAGTAGTATGAACGGGTATGGGGGCTACGAGCAGTACTTC
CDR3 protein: CASSMNGYGGYEQYF

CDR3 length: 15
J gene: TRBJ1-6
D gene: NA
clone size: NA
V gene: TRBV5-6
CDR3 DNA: TGTGCCAGCAGCTTGAAAAGGGTCGGGAATTCACCCCTCCACTTT
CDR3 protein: CASSLKRVGNSPLHF

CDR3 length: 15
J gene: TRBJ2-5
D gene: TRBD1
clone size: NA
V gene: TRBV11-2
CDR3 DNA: TGTGCCAGCAGCTCAACGGACAGGGATAGAGAGACCCAGTACTTC
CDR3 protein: CASSSTDRDRETQYF

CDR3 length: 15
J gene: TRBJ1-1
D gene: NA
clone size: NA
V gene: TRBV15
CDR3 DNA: TGTGCCACCAGCAGAGGTGAGAGATGGGAGACTGAAGCTTTCTTT
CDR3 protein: CATSRGERWETEAFF

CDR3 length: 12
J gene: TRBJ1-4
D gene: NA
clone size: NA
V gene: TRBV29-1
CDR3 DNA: TGCAGCGTTGGCCTGGACGGAGAAAAACTGTTTTTT
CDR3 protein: CSVGLDGEKLFF

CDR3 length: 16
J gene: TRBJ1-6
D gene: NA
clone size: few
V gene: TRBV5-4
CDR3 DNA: TGTGCCAGCAGCTTGGAAGGAGGGGATGATAATTCACCCCTCCACTTT
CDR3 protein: CASSLEGGDDNSPLHF